This TCR beta chain was sequenced during a study of blood T cells in healthy people across ages. Broader study findings: TCR beta diversity tracked closely with naive T cell percentage. Among T cells, TCR beta diversity per million cells dropped roughly linearly as age rose.

Through a sample-barcoded 5' primer and a J-beta primer mix, a second PCR was run for roughly 6 to 11 cycles. TCRdb reprocessed the 5' RACE reads via MiXCR and lists one record per CDR3 protein. The table shows fewer than 700,000 distinct CDR3 sequences, with 40% to 55% occurring only once. The CDR3 loop spans 11 amino acids. The trim removed 5 bases at V and 14 bases at J, leaving 5 bases unmatched. The germline V gene has CDR1 SQVTM and CDR2 ANQGSEA. This clonotype was recorded a few times. What it binds is unknown. V and J are TRBV29-1 and TRBJ2-1; TRBD1 aligns across 11 bases. This TCR derives from an elderly man in good health. Sequenced sample: blood. The CDR3, as DNA: TGCAGCGTTTCCGGGACAGGGGGGAAGTTCTTC. It specifies CSVSGTGGKFF.